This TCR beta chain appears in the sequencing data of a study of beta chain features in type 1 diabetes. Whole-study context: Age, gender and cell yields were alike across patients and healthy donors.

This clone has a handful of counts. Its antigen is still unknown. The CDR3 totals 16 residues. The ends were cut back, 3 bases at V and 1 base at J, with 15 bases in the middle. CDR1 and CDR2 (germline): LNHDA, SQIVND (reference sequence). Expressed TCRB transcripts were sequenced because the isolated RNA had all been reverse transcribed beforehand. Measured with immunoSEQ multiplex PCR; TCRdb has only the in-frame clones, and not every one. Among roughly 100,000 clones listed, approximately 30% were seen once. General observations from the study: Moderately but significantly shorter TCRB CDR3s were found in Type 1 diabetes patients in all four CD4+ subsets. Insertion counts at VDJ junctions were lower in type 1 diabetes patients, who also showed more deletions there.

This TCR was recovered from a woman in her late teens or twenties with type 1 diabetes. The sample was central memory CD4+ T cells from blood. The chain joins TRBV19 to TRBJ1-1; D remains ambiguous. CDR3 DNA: TGTGCCAGTAGTATGCGTTACGGGGTAGCGAACACTGAAGCTTTCTTT. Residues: CASSMRYGVANTEAFF.